One sample yielded the 22 T cell receptor beta chains listed below, sequenced in a study of tumor and adjacent non-tumor tissue in lung cancer. This sample's RNA came from whole unsorted tissue. More than 3 cm separated this lung sample from the edge of the tumor. The library came from three nested PCR rounds adapted from ARM-PCR protocols. TCRdb re-analysed the multiplex PCR reads in MiXCR, keeping a single row per CDR3 protein. The sample contains approximately 68,000 distinct CDR3 sequences, around 76% of which appear only once. The specimen sequenced was distant non-tumor lung tissue. The receptor set was obtained from a man aged 55 to 70 with non-small cell lung cancer.

In its sample, this clonotype was seen many times. This chain links TRBV6-1 with TRBJ1-5, with D possibly matching TRBD1 (6 bases). Trimming removed 4 bases from V and 7 bases from J, with 14 bases in between. CDR3 length equals 14 residues. In germline, CDR1 is MNHNS, CDR2 SASEGT. CDR3 nucleotides: TGTGCCAGCAGTGTACAGGGAGGAGAACAGCCCCAGCATTTT. As protein: CASSVQGGEQPQHF.

This clonotype was counted only a few times. The junction differs from germline at one of its ends, possibly a read error. The CDR3, as DNA: TGCAGCGTTGTTGGCAGGGATAGGGCCTACGAACAGCACTTC. Residues: CSVVGRDRAYEQHF. This chain links TRBV29-1 with TRBJ2-7, with D possibly matching TRBD1 (5 bases). Germline CDR1 SQVTM, CDR2 ANQGSEA. The CDR3 runs 14 residues.

This clonotype was observed a few times. This rearrangement joins TRBV30 to TRBJ1-6, with 10 bases identical to TRBD1. With V trimmed by 0 bases and J by 0 bases, 11 bases remained unmatched. Germline lookup yields CDR1 GTSNPN and CDR2 SVGIG (reference sequence). The CDR3 extends over 20 amino acids. CDR3 DNA sequence: TGTGCCTGGAGTGTTCCGGGACAGGGGCGATTAAGCTCCTATAATTCACCCCTCCACTTT. Translated, it gives CAWSVPGQGRLSSYNSPLHF.

Only a few counts were recorded for this clonotype. A junction end diverges from the germline sequence, so it may reflect a read error. The V gene is TRBV20-1, the J gene TRBJ2-3; TRBD2 matches 8 bases. Germline CDR1 reads DFQATT; CDR2 reads SNEGSKA (reference sequence). This CDR3 is 16 amino acids long. The CDR3 DNA reads as TGCAGTCCTGGGGGAATGGCGGGAGGCAGCACAGATGCGCAGTATTTT. It encodes CSPGGMAGGSTDAQYF.

This clonotype appeared many times. The rearrangement joins TRBV6-1 to TRBJ2-2; 13 nucleotides align to TRBD2. Germline CDR1 and CDR2: MNHNS and SASEGT. The CDR3 has 17 amino acids. V dropped 6 bases and J dropped 6; count of bases not matched to a gene: 10. This CDR3 reads CASRRGLAGVSAGELFF. The DNA of the CDR3 is TGTGCCAGCAGGAGAGGACTAGCGGGAGTTTCTGCCGGGGAGCTGTTTTTT.

Worth noting for this clonotype: One junction end disagrees with the germline gene, perhaps due to a read error. J is TRBJ2-5 and V is TRBV29-1; a possible D gene is TRBD2 (6 bases). In germline, CDR1 is SQVTM, CDR2 ANQGSEA. This CDR3 region has 13 residues. Here the CDR3 reads CSVLGGSVGAQYF. DNA of the CDR3: TGTAGCGTTTTAGGAGGGAGTGTGGGGGCCCAGTACTTC.

The rearrangement uses TRBV5-4 and TRBJ2-3, with 7 nucleotides matching TRBD2. This CDR3 region has 16 residues. With V trimmed by 6 bases and J by 5 bases, 15 bases remained unmatched. Germline V gene data show CDR1 as SGHNT and CDR2 as YYREEE (reference sequence). As DNA, the CDR3 is TGTGCCAGCAACCCTATCGGGCGGGAGACGGGAGATACGCAGTATTTT. As protein: CASNPIGRETGDTQYF.

Many counts were recorded for this clonotype. This rearrangement joins TRBV15 to TRBJ1-1, with 10 bases that match TRBD1. The CDR3 sequence is 14 residues long. The junction had 3 bases not matched to a gene; V was cut back by 3 bases and J by 5 bases. The V gene's germline CDR1 is LNHNV and CDR2 YYDKDF (reference sequence). CDR3 DNA: TGTGCCACCAGCAGCCGGGACAGGGGTACTGAAGCTTTCTTT. Amino acid sequence: CATSSRDRGTEAFF. Supplemented by reference TRBV15 and TRBJ1-1, the full variable domain reads DAMVIQNPRYQVTQFGKPVTLSCSQTLNHNVMYWYQQKSSQAPKLLFHYYDKDFNNEADTPDNFQSRRPNTSFCFLDIRSPGLGDTAMYLCATSSRDRGTEAFFGQGTRLTVV.

Worth noting for this clonotype: This could be a read error, since a much larger clone is one nucleotide away. The chain recombines TRBV11-2 with TRBJ1-5; tentative D call: TRBD1 (5 bases). Germline CDR1 SGHAT, CDR2 FQNNGV. The CDR3 is 13 residues long. The CDR3 sequence is CASSGGLNQAQHF. The CDR3, as DNA: TGTGCCAGCAGCGGGGGACTCAATCAGGCCCAGCATTTT.

This clonotype was counted a single time. The chain recombines TRBV29-1 with TRBJ2-4, with D uncertain. Germline loops: CDR1 SQVTM, CDR2 ANQGSEA. The CDR3 extends over 12 amino acids. The CDR3 protein is CNFRVSKNIQYF. DNA for the CDR3: TGCAACTTCCGGGTTTCCAAAAACATTCAGTACTTC.

This clonotype showed up just a few times. V and J are TRBV6-5 and TRBJ2-2; no firm D call. CDR3 length: 16 amino acids. Trimming removed 10 bases at V and 1 base at J, with 19 bases between. Germline V gives CDR1 MNHEY, CDR2 SVGAGI. CDR3 loop: CAIIGLERMNTGELFF. DNA of the CDR3: TGTGCCATCATCGGCCTAGAGCGTATGAACACCGGGGAGCTGTTTTTT.

On this clonotype: Since the CDR3 does not end with the conserved phenylalanine or tryptophan, this likely comes from a read error. The genes are TRBV7-9 and TRBJ1-2; D gene uncertain. The CDR3 length is 17 residues. Trimming took off 0 bases at V and 9 bases at J, with 23 bases between the two ends. The germline V gene has CDR1 SEHNR and CDR2 FQNEAQ (reference sequence). In nucleotides, the CDR3 is TGTGCCAGCAGCTTAGCGACGGGGTTCGGGGTTCGCAATCGCTACACCCTC. Encoded protein: CASSLATGFGVRNRYTL.

Remarks on this clonotype: Likely a read error: the CDR3 ends without its conserved phenylalanine or tryptophan. The chain combines TRBV11-1 with TRBJ1-1; TRBD1 matches 7 bases. The CDR3 contains 13 residues. V shed 0 bases and J 7 bases; nucleotides not matched to a gene: 2. Germline V gene data show CDR1 as SGHAT and CDR2 as FQDESV (reference sequence). The CDR3 spells CASSLAQGVEAFL. The CDR3 DNA reads as TGTGCCAGCAGCTTAGCGCAGGGGGTTGAAGCTTTCTTA.

This clonotype is a singleton in its sample. One end of the junction does not line up with germline, which may come from a read error. This rearrangement joins TRBV10-3 to TRBJ2-1; TRBD2 matches at 11 bases. The CDR3 length is 19 residues. Germline V CDR1 and CDR2: ENHRY, SYGVKD. CDR3 protein: CAISESIAGGPLVYNEQIF. The CDR3 region has the DNA TGTGCCATCAGTGAGTCGATAGCGGGAGGGCCCTTGGTCTACAATGAGCAGATCTTC.

About this clonotype itself: Mismatch with germline at one junction end may stem from a read error. V gene TRBV5-4 combines with J gene TRBJ2-6, with D unresolved. Per the germline V gene, CDR1 is SGHNT and CDR2 is YYREEE (reference sequence). The CDR3 has 15 amino acids. CDR3 nucleotides: TGTGCCAGCAGCTTGGTTCGATCTGAGGCCAAAGTCCTGACTTTC. Translated, it gives CASSLVRSEAKVLTF.

Comments on this clonotype: Because the CDR3 is missing its conserved closing phenylalanine or tryptophan, this is likely a read error. The genes are TRBV6-1 and TRBJ2-1; D remains ambiguous. The length of the CDR3 is 12 residues. Germline-derived CDR1 and CDR2 are MNHNS and SASEGT. The germline V and J ends were trimmed by 2 bases and 13 bases, with 12 bases remaining between them. The CDR3 protein is CASSEMGSEQFI. The CDR3 DNA reads as TGTGCCAGCAGTGAAATGGGTAGTGAACAGTTCATC.

Note on this clonotype: The CDR3 ends on some other residue instead of the conserved phenylalanine or tryptophan, so this is likely a read error. The chain combines TRBV5-4 with TRBJ2-4; TRBD2 aligns across 12 bases. Germline trimming cut 3 bases from V and 0 bases from J; bases unmatched to any gene: 4. Germline V CDR1 and CDR2: SGHNT, YYREEE (reference sequence). CDR3 size: 17 residues. The DNA for the CDR3 is TGTGCCAGCAGCTGGGCGACTAGCGGGGGAGCCAAAAACATTCAGTACATC. Translation: CASSWATSGGAKNIQYI.

As regards this clonotype: The junction shows a germline mismatch at one end, possibly a read error. This chain connects TRBV28 to TRBJ2-3; either TRBD1 or TRBD2 may fit D (6 bases each). The CDR3 spans 18 residues. CDR1 and CDR2 from the germline V gene are MDHEN and SYDVKM. The CDR3 DNA reads as TGTGCCAGCAGGCCCCTTATAACTAACAGGGAGGTCACAGATACGCATTATTTT. This encodes CASRPLITNREVTDTHYF.

This chain connects TRBV11-1 to TRBJ2-1; the match to TRBD2 covers 9 bases. In germline, CDR1 is SGHAT, CDR2 FQDESV (reference sequence). The CDR3 is 16 amino acids. CDR3 protein: CASCPGARGGYNEQFF. CDR3 nucleotides: TGTGCAAGCTGTCCAGGGGCGCGGGGGGGATACAATGAGCAGTTCTTC.

Comment on this clonotype: One end of the junction is discordant with germline, which a read error may explain. The DNA of the CDR3 is TGTGCCAGCAGTGAAGTAATTAGAGCCGGTGAGCTGTTTTTT. Translation gives CASSEVIRAGELFF. The V gene is TRBV6-1, the J gene TRBJ2-2; D gene unclear. The CDR3 has 14 residues. Germline V gene sequence: CDR1 MNHNS, CDR2 SASEGT.

This clonotype was counted once. The germline gene is not matched at one end of the junction; a read error may be the cause. The rearrangement joins TRBV6-6 to TRBJ1-2; D unclear. Germline V gene lookup returns CDR1 MNHNY and CDR2 SVGAGI (reference sequence). This CDR3 region has 14 residues. The CDR3: CASGSFESTYGCTF. CDR3 coding DNA: TGTGCCAGCGGGTCCTTCGAAAGCACCTATGGCTGCACCTTC.

A remark on this clonotype: One end of the junction varies from germline; a read error may be responsible. V usage is TRBV11-2 and J usage is TRBJ2-1; 8 bases fit TRBD2. Looked up from germline, CDR1 is SGHAT and CDR2 is FQNNGV. This CDR3 has 14 amino acids. The CDR3 DNA follows: TGTGCCAGCAGCTTTTCGGGGGGGGACGATGAGCAGCTCTTC. Protein sequence: CASSFSGGDDEQLF.